The clone carrying this TCR beta chain was recorded many times. Its antigen is currently unknown. TCRdb analysed the 5' RACE reads with MiXCR anew, one entry per CDR3 protein. This sample has 140,000 or so distinct CDR3 sequences, with 14% found just once. This CDR3 comprises 13 residues. V lost 5 bases and J 2 bases, leaving 10 bases between the germline ends. Per germline, CDR1 MDHEN and CDR2 SYDVKM. The data are from a study of T-cell memory formation after mild COVID-19. Regarding the study as a whole: Several responding clones turned up in pre-infection memory, indicating that cross-reactive memory may have taken part. Day 15 to 85 contracting clones showed balanced CD4/CD8; day 15 to 37 expanders favored CD4+. Chiefly within CM and EM were the contracting CD4+ clones; CD8+ ones were within EMRA.

Sequencing was carried out using PBMCs or a T cell subset sorted from them (not recorded which). The rearrangement joins TRBV28 to TRBJ2-7; perhaps TRBD1 as D (5 bases). The TCR was taken from an adult woman who had mild COVID-19 (a few samples of this study predate the infection). Cell type and time point are not known. The CDR3 DNA is TGTGCCAGCAGTCCAAGACAGACCTACGAGCAGTACTTC. Translation gives CASSPRQTYEQYF.